This entry features one T cell receptor beta chain sequence. Its antigen remains unidentified. The germline CDR1 and CDR2 sequences are SGHDT and YYEEEE. Trimming took off 1 base at V and 4 bases at J, with 14 bases between the two ends. CDR3 length: 15 amino acids. The data were obtained in a study of cytomegalovirus exposure and HLA in healthy donors. Study-wide context: Sequencing of roughly 180 million T cells in an earlier analysis found 100 million or so unique TCR beta sequences.

Findings and limits, study-wide: The authors later linked a missense DCLRE1C variant to TCR beta V- and J-gene trimming. The authors considered a cluster of highly shared sequence variants likely to be a sequencing artifact.

Primers: 60 Vbeta forward and 13 Jbeta reverse. Data came from immunoSEQ multiplex PCR; TCRdb stores just in-frame clones and leaves some out. The profile shows 80,000 or so clones, 75% to 80% of them singletons. The sequence was collected from a man aged 35-49 years in good health and CMV-seronegative. Sequencing input: PBMCs. The chain joins TRBV5-6 to TRBJ2-5; perhaps TRBD1 as D (5 bases). The CDR3 DNA is TGTGCCAGCAGCTTGTTGGGGTCCCAGGGAGAGACCCAGTACTTC. This gives the protein CASSLLGSQGETQYF.